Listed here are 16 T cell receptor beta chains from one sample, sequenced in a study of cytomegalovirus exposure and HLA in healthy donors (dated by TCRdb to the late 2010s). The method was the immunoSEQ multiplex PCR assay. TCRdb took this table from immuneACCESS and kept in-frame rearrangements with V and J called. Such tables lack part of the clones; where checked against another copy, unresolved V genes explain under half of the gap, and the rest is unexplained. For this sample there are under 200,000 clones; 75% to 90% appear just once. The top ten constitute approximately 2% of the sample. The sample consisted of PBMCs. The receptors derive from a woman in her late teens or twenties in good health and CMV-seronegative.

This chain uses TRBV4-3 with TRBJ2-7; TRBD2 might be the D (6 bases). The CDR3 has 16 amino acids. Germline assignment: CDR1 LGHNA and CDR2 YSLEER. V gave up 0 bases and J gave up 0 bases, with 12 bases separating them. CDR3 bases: TGCGCCAGCAGCCAAGATAGGAGCGGGCCCTCCTACGAGCAGTACTTC. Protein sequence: CASSQDRSGPSYEQYF.

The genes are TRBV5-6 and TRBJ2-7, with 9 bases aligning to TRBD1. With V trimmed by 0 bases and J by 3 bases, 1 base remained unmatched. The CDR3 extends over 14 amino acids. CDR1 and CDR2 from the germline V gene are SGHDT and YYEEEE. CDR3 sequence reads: CASSLDRGLYEQYF. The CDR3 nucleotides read TGTGCCAGCAGCTTGGACAGGGGGCTCTACGAGCAGTACTTC.

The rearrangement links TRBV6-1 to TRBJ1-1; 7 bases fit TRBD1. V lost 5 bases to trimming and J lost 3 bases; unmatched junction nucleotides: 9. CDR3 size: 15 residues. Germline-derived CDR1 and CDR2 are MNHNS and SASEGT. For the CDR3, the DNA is TGTGCCAGCAGTCCCGTGACAGGGATGGACACTGAAGCTTTCTTT. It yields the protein CASSPVTGMDTEAFF.

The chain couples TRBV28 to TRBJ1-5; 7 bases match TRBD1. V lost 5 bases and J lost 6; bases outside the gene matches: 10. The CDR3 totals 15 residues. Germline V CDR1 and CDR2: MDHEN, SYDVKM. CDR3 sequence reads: CASSTRDRPLQPQHF. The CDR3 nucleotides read TGTGCCAGCAGTACCCGGGACAGACCACTTCAGCCCCAGCATTTT. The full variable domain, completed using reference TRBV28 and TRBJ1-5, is DVKVTQSSRYLVKRTGEKVFLECVQDMDHENMFWYRQDPGLGLRLIYFSYDVKMKEKGDIPEGYSVSREKKERFSLILESASTNQTSMYLCASSTRDRPLQPQHFGDGTRLSIL.

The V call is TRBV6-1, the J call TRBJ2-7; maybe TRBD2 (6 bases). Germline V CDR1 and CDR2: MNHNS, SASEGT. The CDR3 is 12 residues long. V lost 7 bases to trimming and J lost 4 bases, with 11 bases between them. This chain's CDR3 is CASTRGTYEQYF. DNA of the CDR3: TGTGCCAGCACCCGGGGGACGTACGAGCAGTACTTC.

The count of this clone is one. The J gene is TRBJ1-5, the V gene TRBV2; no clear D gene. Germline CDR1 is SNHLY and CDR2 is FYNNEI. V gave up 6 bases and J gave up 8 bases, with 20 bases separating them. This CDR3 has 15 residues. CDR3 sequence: CASSAWTGRLEPQHF. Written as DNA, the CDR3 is TGTGCCAGCAGCGCCTGGACGGGAAGGTTAGAGCCCCAGCATTTT.

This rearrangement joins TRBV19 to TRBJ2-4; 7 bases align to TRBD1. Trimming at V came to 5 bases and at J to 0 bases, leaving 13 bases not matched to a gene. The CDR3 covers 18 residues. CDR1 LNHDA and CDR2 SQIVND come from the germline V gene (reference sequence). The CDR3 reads CASSPTQGVDIAKNIQYF. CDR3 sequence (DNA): TGTGCCAGTAGTCCGACCCAGGGGGTGGATATAGCCAAAAACATTCAGTACTTC.

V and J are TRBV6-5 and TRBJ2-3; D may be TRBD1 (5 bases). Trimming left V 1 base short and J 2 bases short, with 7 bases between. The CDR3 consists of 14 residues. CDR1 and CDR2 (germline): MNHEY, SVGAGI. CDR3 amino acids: CASSYLGPTDTQYF. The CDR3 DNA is TGTGCCAGCAGTTACTTGGGGCCCACAGATACGCAGTATTTT.

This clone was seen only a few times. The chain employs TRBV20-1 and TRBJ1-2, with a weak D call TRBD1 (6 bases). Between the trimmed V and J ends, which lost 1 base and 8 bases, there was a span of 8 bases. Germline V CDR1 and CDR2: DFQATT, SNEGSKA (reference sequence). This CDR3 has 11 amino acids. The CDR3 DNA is TGCAGTGCTAGAGCGCAGGGGGGCTACACCTTC. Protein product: CSARAQGGYTF.

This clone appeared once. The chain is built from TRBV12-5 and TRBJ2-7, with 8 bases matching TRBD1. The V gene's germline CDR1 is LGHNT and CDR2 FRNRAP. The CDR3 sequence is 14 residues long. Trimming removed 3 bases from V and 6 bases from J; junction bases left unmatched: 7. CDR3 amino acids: CASGFGQGRVEQYF. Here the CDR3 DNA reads TGTGCTAGTGGTTTTGGACAGGGAAGGGTCGAGCAGTACTTC.

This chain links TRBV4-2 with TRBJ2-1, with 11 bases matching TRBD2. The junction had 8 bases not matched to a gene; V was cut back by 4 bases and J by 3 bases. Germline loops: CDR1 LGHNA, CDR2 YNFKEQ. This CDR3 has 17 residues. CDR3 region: CASSLGTSGEHYNEQFF. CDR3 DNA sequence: TGTGCCAGCAGCCTCGGGACTAGCGGTGAGCACTACAATGAGCAGTTCTTC.

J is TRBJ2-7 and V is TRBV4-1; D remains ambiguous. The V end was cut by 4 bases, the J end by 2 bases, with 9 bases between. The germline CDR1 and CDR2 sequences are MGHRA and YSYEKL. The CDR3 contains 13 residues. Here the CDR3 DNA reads TGCGCCAGCAGCCTGACGGCGGCCTACGAGCAGTACTTC. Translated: CASSLTAAYEQYF.

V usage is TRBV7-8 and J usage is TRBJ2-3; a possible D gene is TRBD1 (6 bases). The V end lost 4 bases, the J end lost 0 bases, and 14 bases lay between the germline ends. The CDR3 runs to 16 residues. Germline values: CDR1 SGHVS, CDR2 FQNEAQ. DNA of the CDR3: TGTGCCAGCAGCTCCCTCGAGGGGGTGAGCACAGATACGCAGTATTTT. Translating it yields CASSSLEGVSTDTQYF. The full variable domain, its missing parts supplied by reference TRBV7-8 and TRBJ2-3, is GAGVSQSPRYKVAKRGQDVALRCDPISGHVSLFWYQQALGQGPEFLTYFQNEAQLDKSGLPSDRFFAERPEGSVSTLKIQRTQQEDSAVYLCASSSLEGVSTDTQYFGPGTRLTVL.

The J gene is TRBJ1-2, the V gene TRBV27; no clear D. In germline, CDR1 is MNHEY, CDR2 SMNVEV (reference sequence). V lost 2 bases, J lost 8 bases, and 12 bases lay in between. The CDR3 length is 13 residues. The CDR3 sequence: CASSLEASGGYTF. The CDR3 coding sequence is TGTGCCAGCAGTTTAGAGGCCAGCGGGGGCTACACCTTC.

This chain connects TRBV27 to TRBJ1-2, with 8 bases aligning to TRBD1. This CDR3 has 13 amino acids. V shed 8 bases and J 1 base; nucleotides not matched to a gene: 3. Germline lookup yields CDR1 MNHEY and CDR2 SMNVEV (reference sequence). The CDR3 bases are TGTGCCAGCTCGGACAGGGTTAACTATGGCTACACCTTC. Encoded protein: CASSDRVNYGYTF.

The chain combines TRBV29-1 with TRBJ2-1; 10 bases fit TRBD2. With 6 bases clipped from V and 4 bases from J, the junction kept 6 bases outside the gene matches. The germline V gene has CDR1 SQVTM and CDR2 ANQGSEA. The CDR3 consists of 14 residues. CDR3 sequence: CSVILAGRYNEQFF. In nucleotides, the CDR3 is TGCAGCGTGATACTAGCGGGACGATACAATGAGCAGTTCTTC.